These T cell receptor beta chains were read from a single sample in a study of shared clonotypes between healthy human individuals. The repertoire was sequenced with immunoSEQ multiplex PCR; TCRdb's copy has only in-frame clones and lacks some. Among over 2 million clones listed, roughly 94% were seen once. The sample consisted of naive CD8+ T cells sorted from blood. The receptors derive from a man aged 18 to 29 in good health. The CDR3 runs from the conserved cysteine through the conserved F or W. Clone sizes are given selectively: once, few, many, or a class where the clone is expanded.

v_gene: TRBV7-9
j_gene: TRBJ2-1
abundance: -
len: 16
CDR3aa: CASSSIGLATYNEQFF

v_gene: TRBV27
j_gene: TRBJ2-2
abundance: -
len: 14
CDR3aa: CASTSGRAVGELFF

v_gene: TRBV13
j_gene: TRBJ2-6
abundance: -
len: 13
CDR3aa: CASSAAGINVLTF

v_gene: TRBV4-1
j_gene: TRBJ2-7
abundance: -
len: 14
CDR3aa: CASSELLASGEQYF

v_gene: TRBV27
j_gene: TRBJ2-1
abundance: -
len: 16
CDR3aa: CASSFGPASGINEQFF

v_gene: TRBV11-2
j_gene: TRBJ2-7
abundance: -
len: 13
CDR3aa: CASTNDYTYEQYF

v_gene: TRBV27
j_gene: TRBJ2-7
abundance: -
len: 13
CDR3aa: CATRFRDHAEQYF

v_gene: TRBV4-1
j_gene: TRBJ2-3
abundance: -
len: 14
CDR3aa: CASSHRTAGDTQYF

v_gene: TRBV27
j_gene: TRBJ2-7
abundance: -
len: 15
CDR3aa: CASSLSTSSSGEQYF

v_gene: TRBV5-6
j_gene: TRBJ2-7
abundance: once
len: 12
CDR3aa: CASSWGINEQYF